The 17 T cell receptor beta chains in this list originate from one sample, sequenced in a study of post-analysis software for immune sequencing data. Study conclusions and caveats: Patients used about 5 TRBV segments, including TRBV5-6, TRBV5-1 and TRBV20-1, more often than controls.

Their antigens are not known. Unique molecular identifiers had been added to the TCR beta cDNA libraries. TCRdb re-called the PCR reads with MiXCR, one entry per CDR3 protein. This sample yields about 200,000 distinct CDR3 sequences, of which 25% to 35% are seen a single time; less than 4% belongs to the top ten. Material for sequencing was blood. The receptors were gathered from a girl between 2 and 17 years old with multiple sclerosis.

V is TRBV30 and J is TRBJ1-2, with TRBD1 identical over 7 bases. With 0 bases clipped from V and 0 bases from J, the junction kept 1 base outside the gene matches. The CDR3 contains 14 residues. The germline V gene has CDR1 GTSNPN and CDR2 SVGIG (reference sequence). CDR3: CAWSVGQANYGYTF. The CDR3 DNA follows: TGTGCCTGGAGTGTAGGACAGGCTAACTATGGCTACACCTTC.

The sample holds many counts of this clonotype. V usage is TRBV6-1 and J usage is TRBJ1-5; D gene ambiguous. V shed 3 bases and J shed 0 bases, with 6 bases lying between them. This CDR3 region has 14 residues. The germline CDR1 and CDR2 sequences are MNHNS and SASEGT. CDR3 bases: TGTGCCAGCAGTGATCAATATAGCAATCAGCCCCAGCATTTT. Translating gives CASSDQYSNQPQHF.

This chain joins TRBV4-2 and TRBJ2-3, with TRBD2 matching over 9 bases. The CDR3 consists of 18 residues. The V and J ends lost 1 base and 3 bases, in that order; junction bases with no gene match: 11. The germline CDR1 and CDR2 sequences are LGHNA and YNFKEQ. CDR3 in DNA: TGTGCCAGCAGCCAAGGCATGGCGGGAGGGCCGTTGACAGATACGCAGTATTTT. Its protein is CASSQGMAGGPLTDTQYF.

This clonotype was counted a few times. V gene TRBV20-1 combines with J gene TRBJ2-7; weak D call: TRBD2 (6 bases). V was cut by 0 bases and J by 4 bases, with 13 bases left in between. The length of the CDR3 is 14 residues. CDR1 is DFQATT and CDR2 is SNEGSKA in the germline V gene (reference sequence). The CDR3 bases are TGCAGTGCTAGAGATAGCGGACTCTGGTACGAGCAGTACTTC. This codes for CSARDSGLWYEQYF.

In this sample, this clonotype turned up many times. This sequence joins TRBV7-3 and TRBJ2-7, with D possibly being TRBD2 (6 bases). V was clipped by 3 bases and J by 2 bases, with 11 bases between them. CDR3 size: 14 residues. Germline loops: CDR1 SGHTA, CDR2 FQGTGA. CDR3 amino acids: CASSFGGSPYEQYF. The CDR3 bases are TGTGCCAGCAGCTTTGGGGGGAGTCCCTACGAGCAGTACTTC.

To note about this clonotype: Possible read error: a much larger clone is one base away. V is TRBV6-4 and J is TRBJ2-1; TRBD2 matches at 10 bases. The length of the CDR3 is 16 residues. V was pared by 6 bases and J by 8 bases, with 13 bases of the junction left unmatched. Germline lookup yields CDR1 MRHNA and CDR2 SNTAGT. The CDR3 DNA follows: TGTGCCAGCAGACGGGAGAGGCTAGCGGGAGTTTATGAGCAGTTCTTC. Translation gives CASRRERLAGVYEQFF.

This clonotype was counted at least ten times. J is TRBJ2-7 and V is TRBV28; 10 bases align to TRBD2. The CDR3 loop spans 14 amino acids. The V gene's germline CDR1 is MDHEN and CDR2 SYDVKM. J lost 3 bases, V lost 7 bases, and 6 bases had no gene match. In nucleotides, the CDR3 is TGTGCCAGCACCATGGGACTAGCGTACTACGAGCAGTACTTC. It specifies CASTMGLAYYEQYF. Drawing the rest from reference TRBV28 and TRBJ2-7, the complete variable domain is DVKVTQSSRYLVKRTGEKVFLECVQDMDHENMFWYRQDPGLGLRLIYFSYDVKMKEKGDIPEGYSVSREKKERFSLILESASTNQTSMYLCASTMGLAYYEQYFGPGTRLTVT.

This clonotype showed up just a few times. The gene calls are TRBV29-1 and TRBJ1-5; no reliable D call. The CDR3 spans 13 residues. Per germline, CDR1 SQVTM and CDR2 ANQGSEA. Trimming cost V 2 bases and J 3 bases, with 8 bases left between them. CDR3 sequence: CSVEQGINQPQHF. CDR3 nucleotide sequence: TGCAGCGTTGAACAAGGGATCAATCAGCCCCAGCATTTT.

This clonotype has ten or more counts. The chain has TRBV12-3 or TRBV12-4 and TRBJ2-7, with 12 bases matching TRBD2. V lost 5 bases to trimming and J lost 2 bases; unmatched junction nucleotides: 13. This CDR3 region has 18 residues. The CDR3 spells CASSPPGLAGQAAYEQYF. The CDR3 region has the DNA TGTGCCAGCAGTCCACCGGGACTAGCGGGTCAGGCGGCCTACGAGCAGTACTTC.

There are a few counts of this clonotype. This chain connects TRBV6-6 to TRBJ1-1; no firm D call. CDR3 length: 16 residues. The germline V gene encodes CDR1 MNHNY and CDR2 SVGAGI (reference sequence). Trimming cost V 0 bases and J 1 base, with 12 bases left between them. CDR3 DNA: TGTGCCAGCAGTTACTCGGCCAGCCCATCGAACACTGAAGCTTTCTTT. This codes for CASSYSASPSNTEAFF.

The V and J genes are TRBV7-8 and TRBJ2-7; 7 nucleotides line up with TRBD1. The V gene end was trimmed by 7 bases and the J gene end by 6 bases; junction bases not matched to a gene: 9. CDR3 length equals 13 residues. Germline values: CDR1 SGHVS, CDR2 FQNEAQ. Here the CDR3 reads CASNPTGVGEQYF. The CDR3 DNA follows: TGTGCCAGCAACCCAACAGGGGTCGGCGAGCAGTACTTC.

This clonotype was seen at least ten times. The chain couples TRBV5-1 to TRBJ2-1, with 7 bases matching TRBD2. Germline CDR1 is SGHRS and CDR2 is YFSETQ. The CDR3 is 13 residues long. J gave up 10 bases and V 0 bases, and 4 bases lay outside the gene matches. The CDR3 reads CASSLGEGREQFF. The DNA of the CDR3 is TGCGCCAGCAGCTTGGGGGAGGGGAGAGAGCAGTTCTTC. The full variable domain, its missing parts supplied by reference TRBV5-1 and TRBJ2-1, is KAGVTQTPRYLIKTRGQQVTLSCSPISGHRSVSWYQQTPGQGLQFLFEYFSETQRNKGNFPGRFSGRQFSNSRSEMNVSTLELGDSALYLCASSLGEGREQFFGPGTRLTVL.

In regard to this clonotype: This may come from a read error, since a much larger clone is one base off. The chain links TRBV5-1 to TRBJ1-4; 7 nucleotides line up with TRBD1. V lost 4 bases, J lost 10 bases, and 10 bases stayed unmatched. This CDR3 contains 14 residues. The germline gives CDR1 SGHRS, CDR2 YFSETQ. The CDR3 DNA sequence: TGCGCCAGCAGCCTGGGACAGCCTTCGGGAAAACTGTTTTTT. Amino acid sequence: CASSLGQPSGKLFF. Full variable domain (outside the CDR3, taken from reference TRBV5-1 and TRBJ1-4): KAGVTQTPRYLIKTRGQQVTLSCSPISGHRSVSWYQQTPGQGLQFLFEYFSETQRNKGNFPGRFSGRQFSNSRSEMNVSTLELGDSALYLCASSLGQPSGKLFFGSGTQLSVL.

V and J are TRBV6-6 and TRBJ1-5; no clear D. Germline lookup yields CDR1 MNHNY and CDR2 SVGAGI (reference sequence). The V and J ends lost 6 bases and 4 bases respectively, with 19 bases between them. The CDR3 has 16 residues. This chain's CDR3 is CASSNESGRRNQPQHF. CDR3 nucleotides: TGTGCCAGCAGCAACGAATCCGGGCGCCGGAATCAGCCCCAGCATTTT.

V and J are TRBV15 and TRBJ2-1, with D hard to call. The CDR3 is 12 amino acids. Germline V gene sequence: CDR1 LNHNV, CDR2 YYDKDF (reference sequence). V was shortened by 0 bases and J by 9 bases, with 6 bases between the two germline ends. CDR3 loop: CATSRDLSEQFF. The CDR3 DNA reads TGTGCCACCAGCAGAGATCTTTCTGAGCAGTTCTTC. The variable domain in full, completed from reference TRBV15 and TRBJ2-1, reads DAMVIQNPRYQVTQFGKPVTLSCSQTLNHNVMYWYQQKSSQAPKLLFHYYDKDFNNEADTPDNFQSRRPNTSFCFLDIRSPGLGDTAMYLCATSRDLSEQFFGPGTRLTVL.

This chain connects TRBV18 to TRBJ2-1; possibly TRBD1 or TRBD2 for D (5 bases each). The CDR3 covers 18 residues. CDR1 and CDR2 (germline): KGHSH, LQKENI. V shed 6 bases and J shed 2 bases, with 23 bases lying between them. The CDR3 is CASSHYSGTDGPYNEQFF. The CDR3 region has the DNA TGTGCCAGCTCCCACTATTCAGGGACGGACGGCCCCTACAATGAGCAGTTCTTC.

This clonotype turned up a few times. This chain connects TRBV7-2 to TRBJ2-3; 7 nucleotides align to TRBD2. CDR3 length equals 18 residues. Germline V lookup: CDR1 SGHTA, CDR2 FQGNSA. The V gene end was trimmed by 1 base and the J gene end by 2 bases; junction bases not matched to a gene: 12. In DNA, the CDR3 is TGTGCCAGCAGCTTAGTATTGCGGGGGTCGCCAACCACAGATACGCAGTATTTT. Protein: CASSLVLRGSPTTDTQYF.